A selection of T cell receptor beta chains follows, all from one sample in a study of OX40 agonist ivuxolimab in advanced cancers. Here immunoSEQ multiplex PCR was the method, and the copy in TCRdb shows in-frame clones only, minus some. Here the sample spans 65,000 to 80,000 clones, 92% being singletons. Here the sequenced sample was CD4+ or CD8+ T cells sorted from blood, taken in a trial of the OX40 agonist ivuxolimab. Receptors originate from an adult with an advanced solid tumor such as melanoma, head and neck, liver or kidney cancer. Each CDR3 is given with its conserved first and last residue. D genes are given only for firm matches. Clone sizes are given selectively: once, few, many, or a class where the clone is expanded.

>TRBJ2-5|NA|TRBV29-1|NA|13
CSVENRVGETQYF
TGCAGCGTCGAGAACAGGGTTGGAGAGACCCAGTACTTC
>TRBJ1-1|NA|TRBV29-1|NA|14
CSVEDHWGNTEAFF
TGCAGCGTTGAAGATCACTGGGGGAACACTGAAGCTTTCTTT
>TRBJ2-2|once|TRBV29-1|NA|13
CSALIGVAGELFF
TGCAGCGCCTTGATCGGTGTTGCCGGGGAGCTGTTTTTT
>TRBJ1-1|NA|TRBV11-3|NA|12
CASSFENTEAFF
TGTGCCAGCAGCTTTGAAAACACTGAAGCTTTCTTT
>TRBJ1-3|once|TRBV29-1|NA|14
CSAGDSMGGNTIYF
TGCAGCGCCGGGGACTCTATGGGGGGAAACACCATATATTTT
>TRBJ2-3|few|TRBV7-2|TRBD2|18
CASSRVLLAGGLTDTQYF
TGTGCCAGCAGCCGGGTCTTACTAGCGGGAGGGTTGACAGATACGCAGTATTTT
>TRBJ1-3|once|TRBV19|TRBD1|14
CASPGQGAGNTIYF
TGTGCCAGCCCCGGACAGGGAGCAGGAAACACCATATATTTT
>TRBJ2-7|NA|TRBV18|NA|14
CASSPYREDYEQYF
TGTGCCAGCTCACCGTACAGGGAGGACTACGAGCAGTACTTC
>TRBJ1-3|NA|TRBV6-6|NA|16
CASSYSWGGSGNTIYF
TGTGCCAGCAGTTACTCATGGGGTGGATCTGGAAACACCATATATTTT
>TRBJ2-1|few|TRBV6-4|TRBD2|19
CASSEGGTSGSVGTNEQFF
TGTGCCAGCAGTGAGGGCGGGACTAGCGGGAGTGTGGGCACCAATGAGCAGTTCTTC
>TRBJ2-5|NA|TRBV11-3|TRBD2|13
CASSLEGGETQYF
TGTGCCAGCAGCTTAGAGGGGGGGGAGACCCAGTACTTC
>TRBJ1-2|NA|TRBV18|NA|15
CASSPISQGVTGYTF
TGTGCCAGCTCACCAATTTCGCAGGGTGTGACTGGCTACACCTTC
>TRBJ2-5|NA|TRBV5-4|NA|12
CASSLGGRTQYF
TGTGCCAGCAGCTTGGGAGGGAGGACCCAGTACTTC
>TRBJ1-1|NA|TRBV5-6|NA|15
CASSVRGNPNTEAFF
TGTGCCAGCAGTGTGAGGGGGAATCCCAACACTGAAGCTTTCTTT
>TRBJ1-4|NA|TRBV1|NA|16
CTSSQDPWETNEKLFF
TGCACCAGCAGCCAAGACCCTTGGGAGACTAATGAAAAACTGTTTTTT
>TRBJ2-3|NA|TRBV7-7|NA|14
CASSPAGGTDTQYF
TGTGCTAGCAGTCCCGCCGGCGGCACAGATACGCAGTATTTT
>TRBJ1-1|NA|TRBV5-1|NA|14
CASSLQTGNTEAFF
TGCGCCAGCAGCTTGCAGACAGGGAACACTGAAGCTTTCTTT
>TRBJ1-4|NA|TRBV9|TRBD1|14
CASSLNRGGEKLFF
TGTGCCAGCAGCCTAAACAGGGGAGGTGAAAAACTGTTTTTT
>TRBJ2-7|NA|TRBV6-5|NA|14
CASSSDIQPYEQYF
TGTGCCAGCAGCTCGGACATCCAACCGTACGAGCAGTACTTC
>TRBJ2-7|NA|TRBV11-2|TRBD2|17
CASRPMKGGSVTYEQYF
TGTGCCTCCCGCCCCATGAAAGGCGGGAGCGTCACCTACGAGCAGTACTTC
>TRBJ1-5|NA|TRBV6-6|NA|14
CASSQGQGIQPQHF
TGTGCCAGCAGTCAGGGGCAGGGAATCCAGCCCCAGCATTTT
>TRBJ2-1|NA|TRBV19|NA|15
CASSTPAGSYNEQFF
TGTGCCAGTAGTACCCCAGCGGGCTCCTACAATGAGCAGTTCTTC
>TRBJ1-2|NA|TRBV7-9|TRBD1|14
CASLPGTGNYGYTF
TGTGCCAGCCTCCCCGGGACAGGGAACTATGGCTACACCTTC
>TRBJ2-5|medium-sized|TRBV6-5|NA|13
CASSYDSTTTQYF
TGTGCCAGCAGTTACGACTCCACGACCACCCAGTACTTC
>TRBJ2-7|NA|TRBV7-2|TRBD2|16
CASSLGGSGGVYEQYF
TGTGCCAGCAGCTTAGGCGGTAGCGGGGGGGTCTACGAGCAGTACTTC
>TRBJ2-1|NA|TRBV9|NA|16
CASSVGAESSYNEQFF
TGTGCCAGCAGCGTAGGGGCGGAGAGCTCCTACAATGAGCAGTTCTTC
>TRBJ2-5|NA|TRBV19|NA|15
CASSILVANQETQYF
TGTGCCAGTAGTATCTTAGTAGCCAATCAAGAGACCCAGTACTTC
>TRBJ2-7|few|TRBV28|NA|14
CASSPSLGLYEQYF
TGTGCCAGCAGTCCTTCTCTTGGACTGTACGAGCAGTACTTC
>TRBJ2-3|NA|TRBV7-8|TRBD2|15
CASSFGTSGRSTQYF
TGTGCCAGCAGCTTCGGGACTAGCGGGAGGTCGACGCAGTATTTT
>TRBJ2-1|NA|TRBV15|NA|16
CATSRDYGGTVNEQFF
TGTGCCACCAGCAGAGATTACGGGGGAACGGTCAATGAGCAGTTCTTC
>TRBJ1-5|NA|TRBV25-1|NA|14
CASPCIGHNQPQHF
TGTGCCAGCCCTTGCATTGGGCATAATCAGCCCCAGCATTTT
>TRBJ1-2|NA|TRBV19|NA|15
CASSITSRFYDGYTF
TGTGCCAGTAGTATCACCAGCAGGTTTTATGATGGCTACACCTTC
>TRBJ2-1|NA|TRBV5-4|NA|14
CASSPRERYNEQFF
TGTGCCAGCAGCCCCCGGGAGCGCTACAATGAGCAGTTCTTC
>TRBJ2-5|NA|TRBV21-1|NA|16
CASSKRSRGLQETQYF
TGTGCCAGCAGCAAACGAAGTCGGGGATTGCAAGAGACCCAGTACTTC
>TRBJ1-1|NA|TRBV10-3|NA|14
CAIREGQRYTEAFF
TGTGCCATCAGGGAGGGACAAAGGTACACTGAAGCTTTCTTT
>TRBJ2-2|NA|TRBV27|TRBD2|16
CASSFGAGGRDGELFF
TGTGCCAGCAGTTTTGGAGCGGGAGGGCGGGACGGGGAGCTGTTTTTT
>TRBJ2-3|NA|TRBV18|TRBD1|15
CASSPRDRVTDTQYF
TGTGCCAGCTCACCACGGGACAGGGTGACAGATACGCAGTATTTT
>TRBJ1-5|once|TRBV7-9|TRBD1|16
CASSALQGASNQPQHF
TGTGCCAGCAGCGCCCTTCAGGGGGCTAGCAATCAGCCCCAGCATTTT
>TRBJ1-3|NA|TRBV18|NA|15
CASSPPTLPGNTIYF
TGTGCCAGCTCACCACCCACGCTGCCTGGAAACACCATATATTTT
>TRBJ2-7|NA|TRBV30|NA|14
CAWNLPGRQNEQYF
TGTGCCTGGAATCTTCCGGGCAGGCAAAACGAGCAGTACTTC
>TRBJ2-7|once|TRBV11-2|TRBD1|15
CASSPGQAHSYEQYF
TGTGCCAGCAGCCCCGGACAGGCCCACTCCTACGAGCAGTACTTC
>TRBJ1-1|NA|TRBV2|NA|13
CASSDSGLVVAFF
TGTGCCAGCAGTGATTCAGGGCTAGTCGTCGCTTTCTTT
>TRBJ2-7|NA|TRBV6-5|NA|13
CASSRDIAYEQYF
TGTGCCAGCAGTCGGGACATCGCCTACGAGCAGTACTTC
>TRBJ2-3|NA|TRBV6-5|TRBD2|14
CASSSWLAADTQYF
TGTGCCAGCAGTTCCTGGCTAGCGGCAGATACGCAGTATTTT
>TRBJ1-4|NA|TRBV6-1|TRBD1|13
CASSPRDRGKLFF
TGTGCCAGCAGTCCCCGGGACAGGGGGAAACTGTTTTTT
>TRBJ2-5|NA|TRBV5-6|TRBD2|17
CASRLAGVPPIQETQYF
TGTGCCAGCAGACTAGCGGGGGTCCCTCCGATCCAAGAGACCCAGTACTTC
>TRBJ2-1|NA|TRBV19|TRBD2|15
CASSILGVAGSEQFF
TGTGCCAGTAGTATACTCGGGGTAGCGGGAAGTGAGCAGTTCTTC
>TRBJ1-5|NA|TRBV28|NA|13
CASRGQSNQPQHF
TGTGCCAGCAGAGGCCAGAGCAATCAGCCCCAGCATTTT
>TRBJ2-2|NA|TRBV29-1|TRBD2|17
CSVEVPSGGPQAGELFF
TGCAGCGTTGAAGTTCCTAGCGGGGGCCCTCAGGCTGGGGAGCTGTTTTTT
>TRBJ2-7|NA|TRBV7-3|NA|16
CASSLSPTGRVDEQYF
TGTGCCAGCAGCTTAAGCCCCACAGGGAGGGTGGACGAGCAGTACTTC
>TRBJ2-3|once|TRBV7-3|NA|14
CASSPRPDTDTQYF
TGTGCCAGCAGCCCGAGACCAGACACAGATACGCAGTATTTT
>TRBJ1-5|NA|TRBV7-2|NA|16
CASSLQGSRGFEPQHF
TGTGCCAGCAGCTTACAAGGGTCGAGGGGTTTCGAGCCCCAGCATTTT
>TRBJ2-1|once|TRBV6-4|NA|15
CASSELASRGDEQFF
TGTGCCAGCAGTGAGTTAGCGTCCCGAGGTGACGAGCAGTTCTTC
>TRBJ2-3|NA|TRBV19|TRBD2|14
CASSQPGGADTQYF
TGTGCCAGTAGTCAACCGGGAGGTGCAGATACGCAGTATTTT
>TRBJ1-2|NA|TRBV30|TRBD1|14
CAWRRTGEYYGYTF
TGTGCCTGGAGGCGTACAGGGGAATACTATGGCTACACCTTC
>TRBJ1-5|NA|TRBV19|NA|14
CASTLGGDNQPQHF
TGTGCCAGTACCCTGGGGGGAGACAATCAGCCCCAGCATTTT